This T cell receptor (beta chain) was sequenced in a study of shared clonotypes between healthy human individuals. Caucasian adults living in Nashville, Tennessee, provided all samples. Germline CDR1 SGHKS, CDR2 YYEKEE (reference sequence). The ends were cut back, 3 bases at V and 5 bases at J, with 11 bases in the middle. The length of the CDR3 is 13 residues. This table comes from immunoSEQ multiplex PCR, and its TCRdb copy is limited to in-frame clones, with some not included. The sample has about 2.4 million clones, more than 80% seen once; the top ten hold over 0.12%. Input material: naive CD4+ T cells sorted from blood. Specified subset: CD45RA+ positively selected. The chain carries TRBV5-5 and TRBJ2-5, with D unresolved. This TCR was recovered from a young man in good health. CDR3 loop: CASSSTYTETQYF. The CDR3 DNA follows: TGTGCCAGCAGCTCAACCTACACGGAGACCCAGTACTTC.